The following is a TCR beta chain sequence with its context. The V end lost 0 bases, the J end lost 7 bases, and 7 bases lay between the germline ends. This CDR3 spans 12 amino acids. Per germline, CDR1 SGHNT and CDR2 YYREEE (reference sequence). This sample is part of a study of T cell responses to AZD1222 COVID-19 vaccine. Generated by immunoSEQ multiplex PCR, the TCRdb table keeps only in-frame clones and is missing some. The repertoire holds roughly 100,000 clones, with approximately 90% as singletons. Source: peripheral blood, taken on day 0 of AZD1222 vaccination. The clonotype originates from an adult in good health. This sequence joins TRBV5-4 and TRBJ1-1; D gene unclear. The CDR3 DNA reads TGTGCCAGCAGCTTGGGAGGTATTGAAGCTTTCTTT. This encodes CASSLGGIEAFF.